This T cell receptor beta chain was retrieved from a study of blood T cell repertoires in COVID-19. Per the germline V gene, CDR1 is SGHNT and CDR2 is YENEEA. CDR3 length equals 13 residues. The V end lost 0 bases, the J end lost 4 bases, and 5 bases lay between the germline ends. Some clones are missing from TCRdb's copy, which holds only in-frame ones; the method was immunoSEQ multiplex PCR. The data hold 250,000 to 300,000 clones, with 84% observed a single time. The chain employs TRBV11-3 and TRBJ2-3; the D is unclear. This sequence originates from a man aged 25 to 40 with acute COVID-19. Sequenced material: PBMCs or T cells enriched from blood (not recorded which). This CDR3 is CASSLDGPDTQYF. The CDR3, as DNA: TGTGCCAGCAGCTTAGATGGCCCAGATACGCAGTATTTT. Based on the CDR3 plus reference TRBV11-3 and TRBJ2-3, the full variable domain is EAGVVQSPRYKIIEKKQPVAFWCNPISGHNTLYWYLQNLGQGPELLIRYENEEAVDDSQLPKDRFSAERLKGVDSTLKIQPAELGDSAVYLCASSLDGPDTQYFGPGTRLTVL.